This T cell receptor (beta chain) derives from a study of cytomegalovirus exposure and HLA in healthy donors. Study conclusions and caveats: Presence/absence analyses supposed approximately even sequencing depth among donors.

A word on this clone: The antigen remains undetermined.

Primers: 60 Vbeta forward and 13 Jbeta reverse. Repertoires were generated with immunoSEQ multiplex PCR, while TCRdb's copy carries only in-frame clones and drops some. The sample carries fewer than 55,000 clones, around 67% recorded once. Germline V CDR1 and CDR2: SGDLS, YYNGEE. This CDR3 contains 15 residues. V was shortened by 1 base and J by 1 base, with 11 bases between the two germline ends. This rearrangement joins TRBV9 to TRBJ1-1; TRBD1 is a possible D gene (5 bases). The clonotype originates from a woman in her 50s in good health and CMV-seropositive. Sequenced input: PBMCs. The CDR3 protein is CASSVYGDWNTEAFF. CDR3 DNA sequence: TGTGCCAGCAGCGTATACGGGGACTGGAACACTGAAGCTTTCTTT.